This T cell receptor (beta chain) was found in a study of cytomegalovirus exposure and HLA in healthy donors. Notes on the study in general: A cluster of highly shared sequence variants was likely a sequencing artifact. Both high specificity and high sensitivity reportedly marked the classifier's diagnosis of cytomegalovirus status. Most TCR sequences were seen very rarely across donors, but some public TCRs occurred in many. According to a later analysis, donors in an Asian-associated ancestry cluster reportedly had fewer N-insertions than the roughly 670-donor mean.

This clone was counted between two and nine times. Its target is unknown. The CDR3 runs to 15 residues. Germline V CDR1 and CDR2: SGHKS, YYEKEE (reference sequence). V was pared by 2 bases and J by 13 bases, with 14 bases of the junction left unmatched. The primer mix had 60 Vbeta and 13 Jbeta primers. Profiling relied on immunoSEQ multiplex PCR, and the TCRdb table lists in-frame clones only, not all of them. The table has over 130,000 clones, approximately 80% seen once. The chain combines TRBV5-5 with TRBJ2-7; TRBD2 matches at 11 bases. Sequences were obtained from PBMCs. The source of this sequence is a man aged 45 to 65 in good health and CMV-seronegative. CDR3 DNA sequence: TGTGCCAGCAGCTTTTCCTTGGTGATAGCGGGAGGGCCTTACTTC. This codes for CASSFSLVIAGGPYF.